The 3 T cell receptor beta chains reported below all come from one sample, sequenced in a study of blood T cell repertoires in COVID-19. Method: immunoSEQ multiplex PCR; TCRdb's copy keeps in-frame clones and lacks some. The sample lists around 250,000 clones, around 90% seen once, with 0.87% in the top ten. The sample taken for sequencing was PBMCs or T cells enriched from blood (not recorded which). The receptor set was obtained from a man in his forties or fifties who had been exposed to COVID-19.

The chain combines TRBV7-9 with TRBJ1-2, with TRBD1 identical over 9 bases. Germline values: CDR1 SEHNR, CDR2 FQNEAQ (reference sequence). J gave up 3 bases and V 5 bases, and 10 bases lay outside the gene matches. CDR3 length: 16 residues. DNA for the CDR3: TGTGCCAGCAGCCCAGAGTTCGACAGGGGGGACTATGGCTACACCTTC. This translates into CASSPEFDRGDYGYTF. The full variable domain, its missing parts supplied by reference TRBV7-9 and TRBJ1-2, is DTGVSQNPRHKITKRGQNVTFRCDPISEHNRLYWYRQTLGQGPEFLTYFQNEAQLEKSRLLSDRFSAERPKGSFSTLEIQRTEQGDSAMYLCASSPEFDRGDYGYTFGSGTRLTVV.

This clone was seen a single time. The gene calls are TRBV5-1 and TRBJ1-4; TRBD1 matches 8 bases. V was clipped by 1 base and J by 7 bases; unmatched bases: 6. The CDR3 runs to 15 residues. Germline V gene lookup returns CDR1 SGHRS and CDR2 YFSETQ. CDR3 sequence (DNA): TGCGCCAGCAGCTTGAGTGGACAGGGTCTTGAAAAACTGTTTTTT. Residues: CASSLSGQGLEKLFF. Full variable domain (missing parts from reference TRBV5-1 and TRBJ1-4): KAGVTQTPRYLIKTRGQQVTLSCSPISGHRSVSWYQQTPGQGLQFLFEYFSETQRNKGNFPGRFSGRQFSNSRSEMNVSTLELGDSALYLCASSLSGQGLEKLFFGSGTQLSVL.

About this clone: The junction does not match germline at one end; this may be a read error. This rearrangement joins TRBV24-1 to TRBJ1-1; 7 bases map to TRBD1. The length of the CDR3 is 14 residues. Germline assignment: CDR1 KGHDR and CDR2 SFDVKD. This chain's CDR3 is CATKQGEANAEAFF. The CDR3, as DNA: TGTGCCACCAAGCAGGGGGAAGCGAACGCTGAAGCTTTCTTT.